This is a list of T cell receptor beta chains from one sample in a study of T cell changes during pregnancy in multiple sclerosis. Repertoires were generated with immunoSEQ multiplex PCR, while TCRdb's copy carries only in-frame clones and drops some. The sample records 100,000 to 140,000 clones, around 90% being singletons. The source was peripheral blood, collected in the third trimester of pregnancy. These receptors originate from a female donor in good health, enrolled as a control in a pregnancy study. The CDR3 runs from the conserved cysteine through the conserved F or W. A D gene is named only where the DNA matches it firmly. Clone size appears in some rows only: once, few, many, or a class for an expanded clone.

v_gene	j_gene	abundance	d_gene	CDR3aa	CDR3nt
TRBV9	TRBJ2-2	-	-	CASSVDSFTGELFF	TGTGCCAGCAGCGTAGACAGCTTCACCGGGGAGCTGTTTTTT
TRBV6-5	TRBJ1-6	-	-	CASSYGGTYNSPLHF	TGTGCCAGCAGTTACGGGGGGACCTATAATTCACCCCTCCACTTT
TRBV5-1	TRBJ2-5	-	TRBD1	CASSPGTGGAEETQYF	TGCGCCAGCAGCCCAGGGACAGGGGGCGCGGAGGAGACCCAGTACTTC
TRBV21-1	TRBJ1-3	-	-	CASSTPTGRGWGNTIYF	TGTGCCAGCAGCACACCCACCGGGCGGGGGTGGGGAAACACCATATATTTT
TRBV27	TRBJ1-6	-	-	CASSPYVDNSPLHF	TGTGCCAGCAGTCCGTATGTTGATAATTCACCCCTCCACTTT
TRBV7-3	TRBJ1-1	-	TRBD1	CASSQGTGNTEAFF	TGTGCCAGCAGCCAGGGGACAGGGAACACTGAAGCTTTCTTT
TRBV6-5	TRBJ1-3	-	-	CASSYGGISGNTIYF	TGTGCCAGCAGTTATGGGGGCATCTCTGGAAACACCATATATTTT
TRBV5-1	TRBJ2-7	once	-	CASSFTGEQYF	TGCGCCAGCAGCTTCACGGGGGAGCAGTACTTC
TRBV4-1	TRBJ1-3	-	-	CASSQGRAGRARSGNTIYF	TGCGCCAGCAGCCAAGGGAGGGCAGGGCGCGCCCGGTCTGGAAACACCATATATTTT
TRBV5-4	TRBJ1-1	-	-	CASSLGLEAFF	TGTGCCAGCAGCTTGGGACTTGAAGCTTTCTTT
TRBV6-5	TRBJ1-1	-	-	CASSYRTEAFF	TGTGCCAGCAGTTACCGGACTGAAGCTTTCTTT
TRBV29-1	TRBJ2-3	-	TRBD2	CSVEIAGGTSTDTQYF	TGCAGCGTTGAGATAGCGGGGGGGACTAGCACAGATACGCAGTATTTT
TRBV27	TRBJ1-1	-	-	CASSYRDSEAFF	TGTGCCAGCAGTTACAGGGATTCTGAAGCTTTCTTT
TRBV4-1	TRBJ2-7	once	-	CASSQEWQANYEQYF	TGCGCCAGCAGCCAAGAGTGGCAGGCTAACTACGAGCAGTACTTC
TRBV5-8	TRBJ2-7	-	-	CASSLFLVERQNYEQYF	TGTGCCAGCAGCTTGTTTCTCGTGGAGCGCCAAAACTACGAGCAGTACTTC
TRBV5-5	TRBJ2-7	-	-	CASSFQGHYEQYF	TGTGCCAGCAGCTTCCAGGGGCACTACGAGCAGTACTTC
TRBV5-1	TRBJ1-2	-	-	CASSLARVVDGYTF	TGCGCCAGCAGCTTGGCCAGGGTTGTGGATGGCTACACCTTC
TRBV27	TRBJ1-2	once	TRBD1	CASSLSLGQLNYGYTF	TGTGCCAGCAGTTTATCCCTGGGACAGCTTAACTATGGCTACACCTTC
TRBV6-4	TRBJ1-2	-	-	CASSDFAGADGYTF	TGTGCCAGCAGTGACTTCGCAGGGGCAGATGGCTACACCTTC
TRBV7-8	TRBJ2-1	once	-	CASSLAGAGVSYNEQFF	TGTGCCAGCAGCTTAGCGGGGGCGGGAGTCTCCTACAATGAGCAGTTCTTC
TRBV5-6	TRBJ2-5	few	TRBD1	CASSLPTGAEETQYF	TGTGCCAGCAGCCTACCGACAGGGGCCGAGGAGACCCAGTACTTC
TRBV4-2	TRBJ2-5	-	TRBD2	CASSQVTSEETQYF	TGTGCCAGCAGCCAAGTGACTAGCGAAGAGACCCAGTACTTC
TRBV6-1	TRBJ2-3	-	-	CASSNLAGTDTQYF	TGTGCCAGCAGTAACTTAGCGGGCACAGATACGCAGTATTTT
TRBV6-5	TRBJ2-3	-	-	CASSYWAGTTTDTQYF	TGTGCCAGCAGTTACTGGGCGGGGACGACCACAGATACGCAGTATTTT
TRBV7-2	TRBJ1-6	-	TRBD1	CASTRTGGNSPLHF	TGTGCCAGCACCCGGACAGGGGGAAATTCACCCCTCCACTTT
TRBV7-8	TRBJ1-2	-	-	CASSWGVDGGYGYTF	TGTGCCAGCAGCTGGGGAGTAGATGGCGGCTATGGCTACACCTTC
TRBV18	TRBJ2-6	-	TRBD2	CASSPLSGGAGANVLTF	TGTGCCAGCTCACCACTTAGCGGGGGAGCTGGGGCCAACGTCCTGACTTTC
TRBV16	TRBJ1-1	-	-	CASSQGDPGTEAFF	TGTGCCAGCAGCCAGGGAGATCCTGGCACTGAAGCTTTCTTT
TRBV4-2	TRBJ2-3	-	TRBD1	CASSQGSGTATDTQYF	TGTGCCAGCAGCCAAGGTTCCGGGACAGCCACAGATACGCAGTATTTT
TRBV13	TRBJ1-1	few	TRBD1	CASSYSQGSNTEAFF	TGTGCCAGCAGCTATTCACAGGGGTCGAACACTGAAGCTTTCTTT
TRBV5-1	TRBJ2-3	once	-	CASSLEQASTDTQYF	TGCGCCAGCAGCTTGGAACAGGCGAGCACAGATACGCAGTATTTT
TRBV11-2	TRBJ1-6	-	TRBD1	CASSGGQGGNSPLHF	TGTGCCAGCAGCGGGGGACAGGGTGGAAATTCACCCCTCCACTTT
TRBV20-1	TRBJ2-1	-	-	CSASNNEQFF	TGCAGTGCTAGTAACAATGAGCAGTTCTTC
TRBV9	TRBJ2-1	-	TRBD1	CASSTLGQGSYNEQFF	TGTGCCAGCAGCACACTCGGACAGGGTTCCTACAATGAGCAGTTCTTC
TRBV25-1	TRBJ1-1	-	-	CASSESGLLNTEAFF	TGTGCCAGCAGTGAGTCTGGGCTCCTGAACACTGAAGCTTTCTTT
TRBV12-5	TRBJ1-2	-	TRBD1	CASVRTGEYYGYTF	TGTGCTAGTGTCCGGACAGGGGAATACTATGGCTACACCTTC
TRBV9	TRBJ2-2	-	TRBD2	CASSVGGGPNTGELFF	TGTGCCAGCAGCGTAGGCGGGGGGCCGAACACCGGGGAGCTGTTTTTT
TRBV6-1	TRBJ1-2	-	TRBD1	CASSLRDRGIYGYTF	TGTGCCAGCAGTTTGAGGGACAGGGGGATTTATGGCTACACCTTC
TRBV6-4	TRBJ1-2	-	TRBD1	CASSERQGGYGYTF	TGTGCCAGCAGTGAACGACAGGGAGGCTATGGCTACACCTTC